The 28 T cell receptor beta chains below come from one sample, sequenced in a study of cytomegalovirus exposure and HLA in healthy donors. The PCR had 60 Vbeta and 13 Jbeta primers. This table comes from immunoSEQ multiplex PCR, and its TCRdb copy is limited to in-frame clones, with some not included. In the table there are approximately 100,000 clones, roughly four fifths of which are singletons. The sequenced sample consisted of PBMCs. Receptor source: a male donor in good health and CMV-seropositive.

The chain carries TRBV29-1 and TRBJ2-1; 10 nucleotides match TRBD2. Germline CDR1 reads SQVTM; CDR2 reads ANQGSEA. This CDR3 has 14 amino acids. The V gene end was trimmed by 5 bases and the J gene end by 6 bases; junction bases not matched to a gene: 7. In nucleotides, the CDR3 is TGCAGCGTTCCTACTAGCGGGGCGTCCAATGAGCAGTTCTTC. It specifies CSVPTSGASNEQFF.

The rearrangement links TRBV14 to TRBJ2-2, with 7 positions matching TRBD2. The V gene end was trimmed by 3 bases and the J gene end by 0 bases; junction bases not matched to a gene: 4. The CDR3 covers 16 residues. CDR1 SGHDN and CDR2 FVKESK come from the germline V gene. This CDR3 is CASSQVAGANTGELFF. The CDR3 bases are TGTGCCAGCAGCCAGGTTGCGGGGGCGAACACCGGGGAGCTGTTTTTT.

This chain uses TRBV5-8 with TRBJ1-2; D gene uncertain. Germline lookup yields CDR1 SGHTS and CDR2 YDEGEE. The V end lost 0 bases, the J end lost 2 bases, and 11 bases lay between the germline ends. The CDR3 extends over 15 amino acids. The CDR3 sequence: CASSLGQMVNYGYTF. CDR3 in DNA: TGTGCCAGCAGCTTGGGCCAGATGGTCAACTATGGCTACACCTTC.

This clone is a singleton in its sample. Other DNA sequences in this specimen translate into the identical CDR3. The chain carries TRBV4-2 and TRBJ1-5; possibly TRBD1 for D (5 bases). Germline-derived CDR1 and CDR2 are LGHNA and YNFKEQ. This CDR3 region has 14 residues. V was cut by 0 bases and J by 4 bases, with 7 bases left in between. This CDR3 is CASSQDRGNQPQHF. As DNA, the CDR3 is TGTGCCAGCAGCCAAGATCGGGGGAATCAGCCCCAGCATTTT.

The J gene is TRBJ2-7, the V gene TRBV7-9; maybe TRBD1 (6 bases). CDR1 is SEHNR, CDR2 FQNEAQ, per germline (reference sequence). Trimming took 2 bases from V and 2 from J, leaving 10 bases between them. The CDR3 is 14 amino acids. In DNA form, the CDR3 reads TGTGCCAGCAGCTTATCAGGGGCGACCTACGAGCAGTACTTC. This translates into CASSLSGATYEQYF.

The rearrangement links TRBV7-9 to TRBJ1-1; no firm D call. This CDR3 comprises 15 residues. Trimming left V 1 base short and J 1 base short, with 10 bases between. CDR1 is SEHNR, CDR2 FQNEAQ, per germline (reference sequence). The CDR3 DNA reads as TGTGCCAGCAGCTTAGTCGGGTTAAGGAACACTGAAGCTTTCTTT. This gives the protein CASSLVGLRNTEAFF.

The chain employs TRBV23-1 and TRBJ2-2; TRBD2 matches 11 bases. TRBV23-1 is reported as an ORF; its role is uncertain. The CDR3 contains 19 residues. After removal of 0 bases from V and 1 base from J, the junction contained 7 bases not matched to a gene. The DNA of the CDR3 is TGCGCCAGCAGTCAATCAGGGCTAGCGGGGGGCTTGAACACCGGGGAGCTGTTTTTT. Translated, it gives CASSQSGLAGGLNTGELFF.

J is TRBJ2-1 and V is TRBV5-1; maybe TRBD2 (5 bases). Trimming took 1 base from V and 2 from J, leaving 10 bases between them. This CDR3 comprises 15 residues. Germline V gene sequence: CDR1 SGHRS, CDR2 YFSETQ. CDR3 sequence: CASSLIGEPYNEQFF. The CDR3 nucleotides read TGCGCCAGCAGCTTGATCGGGGAGCCCTACAATGAGCAGTTCTTC.

The chain employs TRBV7-9 and TRBJ1-2, with 9 bases fitting TRBD1. The CDR3 runs 13 residues. Trimming at V came to 3 bases and at J to 6 bases, leaving 2 bases not matched to a gene. Germline-derived CDR1 and CDR2 are SEHNR and FQNEAQ (reference sequence). CDR3 DNA: TGTGCCAGCAGCTTTACAGGGGGCGATGGCTACACCTTC. This codes for CASSFTGGDGYTF.

The rearrangement joins TRBV7-9 to TRBJ1-3, with D hard to call. Germline V gene data show CDR1 as SEHNR and CDR2 as FQNEAQ (reference sequence). Between the trimmed V and J ends, which lost 8 bases and 1 base, there was a span of 12 bases. This CDR3 spans 14 amino acids. Here the CDR3 DNA reads TGTGCCAGCGGAAATAGAGGATCTGGAAACACCATATATTTT. Its translation is CASGNRGSGNTIYF.

The CDR3 region has the DNA TGTGCCAGCAGCCAAGACCCGTCGGGCGGGGGGGCGGCAGATACGCAGTATTTT. Its protein is CASSQDPSGGGAADTQYF. This rearrangement joins TRBV4-2 to TRBJ2-3; 9 bases agree with TRBD2. This CDR3 has 18 residues. J gave up 4 bases and V 0 bases, and 11 bases lay outside the gene matches. Germline CDR1 is LGHNA and CDR2 is YNFKEQ.

CDR3 residues: CASSAGGTTSYEQYF. The DNA of the CDR3 is TGTGCCAGCAGCGCGGGGGGGACGACGTCCTACGAGCAGTACTTC. This chain connects TRBV7-2 to TRBJ2-7; TRBD2 matches at 9 bases. This CDR3 comprises 15 residues. V lost 5 bases and J lost 1; bases outside the gene matches: 6. From germline, CDR1 is SGHTA and CDR2 FQGNSA.

The V call is TRBV2, the J call TRBJ1-6; 7 bases map to TRBD1. This CDR3 comprises 15 residues. V was pared by 5 bases and J by 6 bases, with 7 bases of the junction left unmatched. Looked up from germline, CDR1 is SNHLY and CDR2 is FYNNEI. The CDR3 sequence: CASSKSTGANSPLHF. In DNA form, the CDR3 reads TGTGCCAGCAGTAAGTCCACAGGGGCTAATTCACCCCTCCACTTT.

This chain links TRBV6-5 with TRBJ1-2; no reliable D call. With 0 bases removed from V and 7 bases from J, the gap between germline ends came to 9 bases. From germline, CDR1 is MNHEY and CDR2 SVGAGI. This CDR3 comprises 13 residues. The CDR3 is CASSYSEGRGYTF. The CDR3 DNA reads TGTGCCAGCAGTTACTCGGAGGGTCGTGGCTACACCTTC.

A few counts support this clone. This chain joins TRBV5-6 and TRBJ1-1; maybe TRBD1 (5 bases). In germline, CDR1 is SGHDT, CDR2 YYEEEE. The V end lost 5 bases, the J end lost 1 base, and 15 bases lay between the germline ends. This CDR3 is 15 amino acids long. The CDR3 spells CASSPAGGSNTEAFF. CDR3 in DNA: TGTGCCAGCAGTCCAGCGGGGGGATCGAACACTGAAGCTTTCTTT.

This clone was picked up a small number of times. This chain uses TRBV27 with TRBJ1-5, with TRBD1 identical over 8 bases. V shed 3 bases, J shed 0 bases, and the junction held 4 bases outside the gene matches. Germline V gives CDR1 MNHEY, CDR2 SMNVEV (reference sequence). This CDR3 has 16 residues. The CDR3 sequence is CASSLGTGYSNQPQHF. The CDR3 bases are TGTGCCAGCAGTTTGGGGACAGGTTATAGCAATCAGCCCCAGCATTTT.

The V and J genes are TRBV30 and TRBJ2-2, with a weak D call TRBD1 (7 bases). The CDR3 length is 16 residues. Germline CDR1 reads GTSNPN; CDR2 reads SVGIG (reference sequence). Trimming shortened V by 4 bases and J by 3 bases, and 18 bases separated the two germline ends. CDR3 sequence (DNA): TGTGCCTGGAACCCCGGTCAGGGGGGATACACCGGGGAGCTGTTTTTT. Translated, it gives CAWNPGQGGYTGELFF.

The chain is built from TRBV14 and TRBJ2-7; the match to TRBD1 covers 10 bases. The V segment lost 1 base and the J segment 6 bases; nucleotides outside the gene matches: 6. CDR3 length: 15 amino acids. CDR1 is SGHDN and CDR2 is FVKESK in the germline V gene. The CDR3 nucleotides are TGTGCCAGCAGCCAAGTTGGGACAGGGGATACCGAGCAGTACTTC. This codes for CASSQVGTGDTEQYF.

The V and J genes are TRBV11-3 and TRBJ2-1; D unclear. Trimming stripped 2 bases from V and 9 bases from J, with 11 bases between. This CDR3 is 13 amino acids long. CDR1 is SGHNT, CDR2 YENEEA, per germline. For the CDR3, the DNA is TGTGCCAGCAGCTTACTTGCCAGATCTGAGCAGTTCTTC. Its translation is CASSLLARSEQFF.

Points on this clone: The same CDR3 can be traced to other DNA sequences in this sample. The chain couples TRBV9 to TRBJ2-3; D remains ambiguous. Germline V gene data show CDR1 as SGDLS and CDR2 as YYNGEE. This CDR3 contains 12 residues. V dropped 3 bases and J dropped 3 bases, with 5 bases sitting between them. The CDR3: CASSARTDTQYF. CDR3 coding DNA: TGTGCCAGCAGCGCGAGAACAGATACGCAGTATTTT.

A single count supports this clone. Written as DNA, the CDR3 is TGTGCCAGCAGCGCTGGACTGACCACCGGGGAGCTGTTTTTT. As protein: CASSAGLTTGELFF. The chain is built from TRBV6-5 and TRBJ2-2; tentatively, D is TRBD2 (5 bases). Germline values: CDR1 MNHEY, CDR2 SVGAGI. The V end lost 6 bases, the J end lost 4 bases, and 12 bases lay between the germline ends. The CDR3 is 14 amino acids.

The rearrangement joins TRBV10-3 to TRBJ1-1; 8 bases fit TRBD1. The CDR3 runs 15 residues. Trimming took 2 bases from V and 6 from J; bases not matched to a gene: 8. The V gene's germline CDR1 is ENHRY and CDR2 SYGVKD. The CDR3 DNA sequence: TGTGCCATCAGTGAGGGCAGGGGGCGGCCGTCTGAAGCTTTCTTT. Translated: CAISEGRGRPSEAFF.

The CDR3 loop is CASSQDQAGAPYEQYF. In DNA form, the CDR3 reads TGCGCCAGCAGCCAAGATCAGGCAGGGGCCCCCTACGAGCAGTACTTC. The chain combines TRBV4-1 with TRBJ2-7; maybe TRBD1 (6 bases). With 0 bases removed from V and 2 bases from J, the gap between germline ends came to 14 bases. The germline CDR1 and CDR2 sequences are MGHRA and YSYEKL. CDR3 length equals 16 residues.

This chain connects TRBV28 to TRBJ2-7, with D maybe TRBD1 (5 bases). Germline CDR1 is MDHEN and CDR2 is SYDVKM. This CDR3 is 12 amino acids long. V lost 8 bases to trimming and J lost 6 bases, with 14 bases between them. CDR3 in amino acids: CASGAPQGEQYF. Written as DNA, the CDR3 is TGTGCCAGCGGGGCCCCCCAAGGCGAGCAGTACTTC.

In this sample, this clone turned up once. The chain uses TRBV15 and TRBJ2-2, with no clear D. The V end lost 1 base, the J end lost 5 bases, and 8 bases lay between the germline ends. Per germline, CDR1 LNHNV and CDR2 YYDKDF (reference sequence). This CDR3 comprises 14 residues. The CDR3, as DNA: TGTGCCACCAGCAGAGCGTGGGCGACCGGGGAGCTGTTTTTT. Translation gives CATSRAWATGELFF.

The gene calls are TRBV2 and TRBJ1-2, with 10 bases that match TRBD1. CDR1 is SNHLY and CDR2 is FYNNEI in the germline V gene. With 7 bases clipped from V and 6 bases from J, the junction kept 8 bases outside the gene matches. The CDR3 is 14 amino acids. CDR3 in amino acids: CASKIEGQGHGYTF. The CDR3 DNA sequence: TGTGCCAGCAAGATCGAGGGACAGGGGCATGGCTACACCTTC.

This clone has just one count. The chain is built from TRBV20-1 and TRBJ1-1; a weak D match, TRBD1 (6 bases). Between the trimmed V and J ends, which lost 1 base and 11 bases, there was a span of 11 bases. Germline CDR1 reads DFQATT; CDR2 reads SNEGSKA (reference sequence). The length of the CDR3 is 11 residues. DNA for the CDR3: TGCAGTGCTAGAGGGCCAGGGGTTGCTTTCTTT. Amino acid sequence: CSARGPGVAFF.

The table lists this clone with a count of one. This chain uses TRBV14 with TRBJ1-1; no firm D call. The ends were cut back, 2 bases at V and 10 bases at J, with 11 bases in the middle. This CDR3 has 12 residues. Germline values: CDR1 SGHDN, CDR2 FVKESK. The CDR3 loop reads CASSQNLEGAFF. DNA of the CDR3: TGTGCCAGCAGCCAAAATCTCGAGGGAGCTTTCTTT.